A single sample is the source of the 9 T cell receptor beta chains below, sequenced in a study of blood T cell repertoires in COVID-19. Libraries were prepared by immunoSEQ multiplex PCR; TCRdb keeps only in-frame clonotypes and omits some of them. This table holds 250,000 to 300,000 clones, less than 90% found once. Material for sequencing was peripheral blood. The receptors derive from a woman in her twenties or thirties with COVID-19, enrolled during active disease.

This chain connects TRBV7-8 to TRBJ1-5, with a possible D match to TRBD1 (5 bases). The CDR3 covers 15 residues. From germline, CDR1 is SGHVS and CDR2 FQNEAQ. The V and J ends lost 1 base and 1 base respectively, with 8 bases between them. The CDR3 reads CASSLGGGSNQPQHF. The CDR3 nucleotides read TGTGCCAGCAGCTTAGGGGGGGGGAGCAATCAGCCCCAGCATTTT.

V gene TRBV9 combines with J gene TRBJ2-3; weak D call: TRBD1 (6 bases). Trimming left V 3 bases short and J 1 base short, with 12 bases between. Germline assignment: CDR1 SGDLS and CDR2 YYNGEE. This CDR3 region has 15 residues. CDR3 loop: CASSEDAGGTDTQYF. CDR3 nucleotide sequence: TGTGCCAGCAGCGAGGACGCAGGGGGCACAGATACGCAGTATTTT. The whole variable domain, filled in from reference TRBV9 and TRBJ2-3, reads DSGVTQTPKHLITATGQRVTLRCSPRSGDLSVYWYQQSLDQGLQFLIQYYNGEERAKGNILERFSAQQFPDLHSELNLSSLELGDSALYFCASSEDAGGTDTQYFGPGTRLTVL.

The V gene is TRBV2, the J gene TRBJ2-5; 9 bases are shared with TRBD1. This CDR3 comprises 15 residues. Germline lookup yields CDR1 SNHLY and CDR2 FYNNEI. The ends lost 7 bases at V and 4 bases at J; junction bases unmatched: 10. CDR3 DNA sequence: TGTGCCAGCAAGGGGGGGACAGGGACACGAGAGACCCAGTACTTC. As protein: CASKGGTGTRETQYF.

The rearrangement uses TRBV7-9 and TRBJ1-4, with TRBD1 as a possible D gene (5 bases). This CDR3 region has 14 residues. Germline CDR1 is SEHNR and CDR2 is FQNEAQ (reference sequence). Trimming left V 5 bases short and J 7 bases short, with 14 bases between. The CDR3 sequence is CASSKEAGFEKLFF. CDR3 sequence (DNA): TGTGCCAGCAGCAAAGAGGCAGGGTTTGAAAAACTGTTTTTT.

V and J are TRBV27 and TRBJ2-3, with D perhaps TRBD2 (5 bases). Per germline, CDR1 MNHEY and CDR2 SMNVEV (reference sequence). With 6 bases removed from V and 6 bases from J, the gap between germline ends came to 10 bases. CDR3 size: 12 residues. CDR3 amino acids: CASSDWRDTQYF. As DNA, the CDR3 is TGTGCCAGCAGCGACTGGAGGGATACGCAGTATTTT.

The chain couples TRBV11-2 to TRBJ2-5, with TRBD2 identical over 7 bases. From germline, CDR1 is SGHAT and CDR2 FQNNGV. V gave up 3 bases and J gave up 5 bases; unmatched junction bases: 12. The CDR3 covers 16 residues. The CDR3 region has the DNA TGTGCCAGCAGCTTGGCCCGGGACTACTCATTCGAGACCCAGTACTTC. Translation gives CASSLARDYSFETQYF.

The J gene is TRBJ2-7, the V gene TRBV7-6; D may be TRBD1 (5 bases). The germline V gene has CDR1 SGHVS and CDR2 FNYEAQ. V was shortened by 1 base and J by 0 bases, with 7 bases between the two germline ends. The CDR3 is made up of 14 amino acids. The CDR3 sequence: CASSLGQFSYEQYF. CDR3 in DNA: TGTGCCAGCAGCTTAGGACAGTTCTCCTACGAGCAGTACTTC.

The V call is TRBV7-6, the J call TRBJ1-2, with 12 positions matching TRBD1. This CDR3 spans 15 amino acids. Trimming took 1 base from V and 7 from J; bases not matched to a gene: 4. CDR1 SGHVS and CDR2 FNYEAQ come from the germline V gene. Here the CDR3 reads CASSLGGTGGFGYTF. In nucleotides, the CDR3 is TGTGCCAGCAGCTTAGGGGGGACAGGGGGCTTTGGCTACACCTTC.

V gene TRBV10-3 combines with J gene TRBJ1-2; 9 bases fit TRBD1. The length of the CDR3 is 15 residues. Per germline, CDR1 ENHRY and CDR2 SYGVKD. J was trimmed by 8 bases and V by 0 bases; bases with no gene match: 7. CDR3 bases: TGTGCCATCAGTGAGTCCCTACAGGGGGCGGAAGGCTACACCTTC. Protein product: CAISESLQGAEGYTF.